Below, 25 T cell receptor beta chains from the same sample are listed, as sequenced in a study of blood T cell repertoires in COVID-19. Data came from immunoSEQ multiplex PCR; TCRdb stores just in-frame clones and leaves some out. The table lists some 260,000 clones, about 93% of them singletons, with less than 2.5% in the top ten. Input material: PBMCs or T cells enriched from blood (not recorded which). These receptors all stem from a woman in her late teens or twenties who had recovered from COVID-19.

This clone was observed once. The chain carries TRBV7-3 and TRBJ1-1; D is unclear. The germline gives CDR1 SGHTA, CDR2 FQGTGA. V was trimmed by 2 bases and J by 7 bases, leaving 11 bases between them. The CDR3 is 13 residues long. CDR3 in amino acids: CASSLAYEGEAFF. The CDR3 coding sequence is TGTGCCAGCAGCTTAGCGTATGAGGGTGAAGCTTTCTTT.

The chain uses TRBV5-4 and TRBJ1-1, with 9 bases fitting TRBD1. V lost 5 bases to trimming and J lost 3 bases; unmatched junction nucleotides: 5. Germline V gene data show CDR1 as SGHNT and CDR2 as YYREEE (reference sequence). The CDR3 sequence is 14 residues long. The CDR3 loop is CASSSRTGDTEAFF. CDR3 in DNA: TGTGCCAGCAGTTCTCGGACAGGGGACACTGAAGCTTTCTTT.

This chain uses TRBV2 with TRBJ1-2, with D perhaps TRBD1 (5 bases). CDR1 and CDR2 (germline): SNHLY, FYNNEI. Trimming removed 3 bases from V and 2 bases from J, with 7 bases in between. The CDR3 loop spans 13 amino acids. The CDR3 coding sequence is TGTGCCAGCAGTGAGACAGCGAACTATGGCTACACCTTC. It yields the protein CASSETANYGYTF.

This chain uses TRBV7-8 with TRBJ1-1; D not certain. Germline-derived CDR1 and CDR2 are SGHVS and FQNEAQ. The CDR3 covers 15 residues. Trimming stripped 4 bases from V and 3 bases from J, with 15 bases between. The CDR3, as DNA: TGTGCCAGCAGCTCGAGCGTTTGGCCCTACACTGAAGCTTTCTTT. Residues: CASSSSVWPYTEAFF.

Only one count was recorded for this clone. The CDR3 nucleotides are TGTGCCACCGAACATGGCCCCGGGACAGGGGTCTTCGCCCAGCATTTT. Translated, it gives CATEHGPGTGVFAQHF. This chain links TRBV10-3 with TRBJ1-5; 10 bases line up with TRBD1. CDR1 ENHRY and CDR2 SYGVKD come from the germline V gene. The junction had 20 bases not matched to a gene; V was cut back by 10 bases and J by 11 bases. This CDR3 contains 16 residues.

This sequence joins TRBV28 and TRBJ2-1; tentatively, D is TRBD2 (5 bases). Per germline, CDR1 MDHEN and CDR2 SYDVKM. V was trimmed by 2 bases and J by 7 bases, leaving 12 bases between them. The CDR3 loop spans 14 amino acids. Here the CDR3 reads CASSLGRSGNEQFF. In DNA, the CDR3 is TGTGCCAGCAGTTTAGGCAGGTCGGGGAATGAGCAGTTCTTC.

The chain links TRBV29-1 to TRBJ1-2, with D hard to call. The CDR3 is 14 amino acids. Trimming left V 4 bases short and J 0 bases short, with 12 bases between. Per the germline V gene, CDR1 is SQVTM and CDR2 is ANQGSEA. Here the CDR3 reads CSVGARTTNYGYTF. CDR3 coding DNA: TGCAGCGTTGGTGCCCGGACTACTAACTATGGCTACACCTTC.

The CDR3 loop reads CASSLGQGGYTF. CDR3 nucleotides: TGCGCCAGCAGCCTTGGACAGGGTGGCTACACCTTC. The rearrangement links TRBV4-1 to TRBJ1-2; 8 bases are shared with TRBD1. Germline lookup yields CDR1 MGHRA and CDR2 YSYEKL. J gave up 7 bases and V 4 bases, and 2 bases lay outside the gene matches. CDR3 length: 12 residues.

This clone was detected only once. The chain joins TRBV11-3 to TRBJ1-4, with TRBD1 as a possible D gene (6 bases). CDR1 is SGHNT and CDR2 is YENEEA in the germline V gene. Deletions cut 4 bases from V and 7 bases from J, with 16 bases between. The CDR3 spans 15 residues. Written as DNA, the CDR3 is TGTGCCAGCAGCTCTAGGACAGAGCGCTCTGAAAAACTGTTTTTT. Its translation: CASSSRTERSEKLFF.

This clone came up a few times. The chain recombines TRBV28 with TRBJ1-2; no firm D call. V was clipped by 1 base and J by 4 bases, with 4 bases between them. The V gene's germline CDR1 is MDHEN and CDR2 SYDVKM. The CDR3 extends over 12 amino acids. The CDR3 DNA follows: TGTGCCAGCAGTTTATCTTCCTATGGCTACACCTTC. It encodes CASSLSSYGYTF.

The CDR3 coding sequence is TGTGCCAGCATGGGGGAGGTGCTCTACGAGCAGTACTTC. Translated: CASMGEVLYEQYF. The J gene is TRBJ2-7, the V gene TRBV2; tentative D call: TRBD2 (6 bases). This CDR3 is built from 13 residues. The V end was cut by 7 bases, the J end by 3 bases, with 13 bases between. Germline CDR1 reads SNHLY; CDR2 reads FYNNEI. The whole variable domain, filled in from reference TRBV2 and TRBJ2-7, reads EPEVTQTPSHQVTQMGQEVILRCVPISNHLYFYWYRQILGQKVEFLVSFYNNEISEKSEIFDDQFSVERPDGSNFTLKIRSTKLEDSAMYFCASMGEVLYEQYFGPGTRLTVT.

This clone was seen just once. This chain joins TRBV7-8 and TRBJ1-1; the D gene is possibly TRBD1 (6 bases). The CDR3 spans 17 residues. From germline, CDR1 is SGHVS and CDR2 FQNEAQ. Trimming left V 1 base short and J 2 bases short, with 17 bases between. In DNA form, the CDR3 reads TGTGCCAGCAGCTTAGGGGCCAGGGGAGGGGTAAACACTGAAGCTTTCTTT. Protein: CASSLGARGGVNTEAFF.

The chain combines TRBV6-6 with TRBJ1-1; no clear D. Trimming cost V 4 bases and J 6 bases, with 12 bases left between them. Germline assignment: CDR1 MNHNY and CDR2 SVGAGI (reference sequence). The length of the CDR3 is 13 residues. CDR3 region: CASSSGVFAEAFF. CDR3 DNA: TGTGCCAGCAGTTCTGGAGTTTTCGCTGAAGCTTTCTTT.

The chain uses TRBV28 and TRBJ2-7; no clear D gene. The CDR3 runs 14 residues. V lost 3 bases to trimming and J lost 0 bases, with 9 bases between them. Germline-derived CDR1 and CDR2 are MDHEN and SYDVKM. Here the CDR3 reads CASSFKTFSYEQYF. In nucleotides, the CDR3 is TGTGCCAGCAGTTTCAAGACATTCTCCTACGAGCAGTACTTC.

The rearrangement joins TRBV11-3 to TRBJ1-2; the match to TRBD1 covers 11 bases. CDR1 is SGHNT, CDR2 YENEEA, per germline. The CDR3 is 14 residues long. Trimming took 6 bases from V and 7 from J; bases not matched to a gene: 7. The CDR3 reads CASRLSGTGGGYTF. CDR3 DNA: TGTGCCAGCAGGTTATCCGGGACAGGGGGTGGCTACACCTTC. The full variable domain, completed using reference TRBV11-3 and TRBJ1-2, is EAGVVQSPRYKIIEKKQPVAFWCNPISGHNTLYWYLQNLGQGPELLIRYENEEAVDDSQLPKDRFSAERLKGVDSTLKIQPAELGDSAVYLCASRLSGTGGGYTFGSGTRLTVV.

The chain is built from TRBV11-3 and TRBJ2-1; 11 bases are shared with TRBD2. This CDR3 region has 20 residues. Germline assignment: CDR1 SGHNT and CDR2 YENEEA. Trimming removed 5 bases from V and 0 bases from J; junction bases left unmatched: 15. The CDR3 loop is CASSREWLAGGRNSYNEQFF. The CDR3 coding sequence is TGTGCCAGCAGCCGGGAATGGCTAGCGGGGGGCCGAAACTCCTACAATGAGCAGTTCTTC. The full variable domain, completed using reference TRBV11-3 and TRBJ2-1, is EAGVVQSPRYKIIEKKQPVAFWCNPISGHNTLYWYLQNLGQGPELLIRYENEEAVDDSQLPKDRFSAERLKGVDSTLKIQPAELGDSAVYLCASSREWLAGGRNSYNEQFFGPGTRLTVL.

The chain couples TRBV7-9 to TRBJ1-3, with a weak D call TRBD1 (5 bases). This CDR3 is built from 15 residues. Germline V gene data show CDR1 as SEHNR and CDR2 as FQNEAQ (reference sequence). V lost 5 bases, J lost 3 bases, and 14 bases lay in between. The CDR3 DNA reads as TGTGCCAGCAGCATACCAGGGAATAATGGAAACACCATATATTTT. This codes for CASSIPGNNGNTIYF. The variable domain in full, with the rest retrieved from reference TRBV7-9 and TRBJ1-3, is DTGVSQNPRHKITKRGQNVTFRCDPISEHNRLYWYRQTLGQGPEFLTYFQNEAQLEKSRLLSDRFSAERPKGSFSTLEIQRTEQGDSAMYLCASSIPGNNGNTIYFGEGSWLTVV.

The CDR3 region has the DNA TGTGCCAGCTCCCAACTAGCGGGAGAGTACAATGAGCAGTTCTTC. Translated, it gives CASSQLAGEYNEQFF. This chain uses TRBV18 with TRBJ2-1, with TRBD2 matching 11 bases. The CDR3 loop spans 15 amino acids. Germline V gives CDR1 KGHSH, CDR2 LQKENI. V was clipped by 6 bases and J by 4 bases; unmatched bases: 5.

The genes are TRBV10-1 and TRBJ1-4, with D possibly matching TRBD1 (5 bases). Trimming pared 6 bases from V and 8 bases from J, leaving 16 bases between. This CDR3 has 14 residues. Germline CDR1 is WNHNN and CDR2 is SYGVQD (reference sequence). In DNA form, the CDR3 reads TGCGCCAGCAGCGAGGGGAGGGTATGGGAAAAACTGTTTTTT. Translation: CASSEGRVWEKLFF.

This rearrangement joins TRBV6-5 to TRBJ1-4, with 7 positions matching TRBD1. V was clipped by 5 bases and J by 10 bases; unmatched bases: 4. CDR3 size: 12 residues. Germline V gives CDR1 MNHEY, CDR2 SVGAGI. The CDR3 nucleotides are TGTGCCAGCAGTACAAACAGGGGAAAACTGTTTTTT. Translation gives CASSTNRGKLFF.

J is TRBJ1-5 and V is TRBV28, with a tentative D call TRBD1 (6 bases). The length of the CDR3 is 14 residues. Germline values: CDR1 MDHEN, CDR2 SYDVKM. The ends were cut back, 5 bases at V and 7 bases at J, with 15 bases in the middle. This CDR3 is CASSQNREIQPQHF. In DNA, the CDR3 is TGTGCCAGCAGTCAAAACAGGGAGATCCAGCCCCAGCATTTT.

The chain has TRBV28 and TRBJ1-2; the match to TRBD1 covers 8 bases. With 5 bases clipped from V and 7 bases from J, the junction kept 18 bases outside the gene matches. The CDR3 has 17 amino acids. Germline V CDR1 and CDR2: MDHEN, SYDVKM. CDR3 DNA: TGTGCCAGCAGTGACAGGGGTGCCCGATCGTCCCTCGGTGGCTACACCTTC. Protein: CASSDRGARSSLGGYTF.

This clone occurred a few times. The rearrangement links TRBV12-3 or TRBV12-4 to TRBJ2-1, with 7 bases matching TRBD1. After removal of 7 bases from V and 7 bases from J, the junction contained 4 bases not matched to a gene. The CDR3 sequence is 12 residues long. CDR3 region: CASTRTGNEQFF. The DNA of the CDR3 is TGTGCCAGCACCCGGACAGGAAATGAGCAGTTCTTC.

V gene TRBV5-1 combines with J gene TRBJ2-7, with unresolved D. V shed 4 bases and J shed 2 bases, with 19 bases lying between them. From germline, CDR1 is SGHRS and CDR2 YFSETQ. The CDR3 spans 16 residues. This chain's CDR3 is CASSPVEWQIAYEQYF. CDR3 nucleotide sequence: TGCGCCAGCAGCCCGGTGGAGTGGCAGATAGCCTACGAGCAGTACTTC.

The chain uses TRBV28 and TRBJ2-5; D is perhaps TRBD2 (5 bases). CDR1 and CDR2 from the germline V gene are MDHEN and SYDVKM. This CDR3 is 14 amino acids long. Deletions cut 7 bases from V and 2 bases from J, with 14 bases between. The CDR3: CASTSGKGQETQYF. As DNA, the CDR3 is TGTGCCAGCACCTCCGGGAAGGGTCAAGAGACCCAGTACTTC.